The next 14 T cell receptor beta chains were all read from a single sample in a study of vaccination and CD4 T cells after COVID-19. The treatment: roughly ten-day PBMC culture with coronavirus spike peptide pools or control peptides (ViraFEST assay). These TCRs are of unknown antigen specificity. Sequenced with the Oncomine TCR Beta short-read assay was DNA taken from cultured CD4+ T cells. TCRdb independently ran MiXCR on the PCR reads; one entry per CDR3 protein. The sample yields about 12,000 distinct CDR3 sequences, around 75% seen once. The specimen sequenced was CD4+ T cells from blood, cultured in vitro. These receptor sequences come from a human donor who had recovered from COVID-19.

This clonotype was counted a single time. The chain carries TRBV19 and TRBJ2-3; D is possibly TRBD1 or TRBD2 (5 bases each). The CDR3 sequence is 21 residues long. The germline V and J ends were trimmed by 3 bases and 0 bases, with 28 bases remaining between them. Germline V gene data show CDR1 as LNHDA and CDR2 as SQIVND (reference sequence). In DNA, the CDR3 is TGTGCCAGTAGTATGAAATTATCGGGACCCTGGACCGGCTCTAGCACAGATACGCAGTATTTT. Translated, it gives CASSMKLSGPWTGSSTDTQYF.

CDR3: CASSTGQGSYEQYF. The CDR3 region has the DNA TGTGCCAGTAGTACCGGACAGGGGTCCTACGAGCAGTACTTC. The J gene is TRBJ2-7, the V gene TRBV19; 9 bases match TRBD1. Trimming at V came to 4 bases and at J to 1 base, leaving 2 bases not matched to a gene. CDR1 and CDR2 from the germline V gene are LNHDA and SQIVND (reference sequence). There are 14 residues in the CDR3. Together with reference TRBV19 and TRBJ2-7, the CDR3 gives the full variable domain: DGGITQSPKYLFRKEGQNVTLSCEQNLNHDAMYWYRQDPGQGLRLIYYSQIVNDFQKGDIAEGYSVSREKKESFPLTVTSAQKNPTAFYLCASSTGQGSYEQYFGPGTRLTVT.

In regard to this clonotype: A read error is likely, as this CDR3 ends without the conserved phenylalanine or tryptophan. V usage is TRBV28 and J usage is TRBJ2-2; D remains ambiguous. Germline V gene sequence: CDR1 MDHEN, CDR2 SYDVKM. The V end was cut by 2 bases, the J end by 9 bases, with 7 bases between. CDR3 length: 12 residues. Here the CDR3 reads CASSLDVRELFS. In nucleotides, the CDR3 is TGTGCCAGCAGTTTAGACGTGAGGGAGCTGTTTTCT.

This clonotype was seen more than once but under ten times. The chain is built from TRBV24-1 and TRBJ2-2; 7 nucleotides align to TRBD2. J was trimmed by 5 bases and V by 3 bases; bases with no gene match: 8. The CDR3 consists of 16 residues. Germline values: CDR1 KGHDR, CDR2 SFDVKD. The CDR3 spells CATSDGGRAGTGELFF. Written as DNA, the CDR3 is TGTGCCACCAGTGATGGTGGGAGGGCTGGGACCGGGGAGCTGTTTTTT.

The chain joins TRBV11-2 to TRBJ2-7; 7 bases match TRBD1. Germline V gives CDR1 SGHAT, CDR2 FQNNGV. The CDR3 totals 16 residues. The V segment lost 2 bases and the J segment 0 bases; nucleotides outside the gene matches: 7. The CDR3 sequence: CASSLLRQGSSYEQYF. DNA of the CDR3: TGTGCCAGCAGCTTACTCCGACAGGGTAGCTCCTACGAGCAGTACTTC. Complete variable domain (other parts from reference TRBV11-2 and TRBJ2-7): EAGVAQSPRYKIIEKRQSVAFWCNPISGHATLYWYQQILGQGPKLLIQFQNNGVVDDSQLPKDRFSAERLKGVDSTLKIQPAKLEDSAVYLCASSLLRQGSSYEQYFGPGTRLTVT.

This clonotype appeared a few times. This chain connects TRBV7-2 to TRBJ2-7, with TRBD2 matching 8 bases. V lost 2 bases, J lost 6 bases, and 6 bases stayed unmatched. Looked up from germline, CDR1 is SGHTA and CDR2 is FQGNSA. This CDR3 contains 14 residues. The DNA of the CDR3 is TGTGCCAGCAGCTTATTAGGCACTAGCGGCGAGCAGTACTTC. It specifies CASSLLGTSGEQYF.

This chain joins TRBV7-2 and TRBJ2-5; 11 bases match TRBD2. The CDR3 totals 15 residues. With 4 bases clipped from V and 1 base from J, the junction kept 2 bases outside the gene matches. CDR1 and CDR2 from the germline V gene are SGHTA and FQGNSA. This CDR3 reads CASSSTSGTQETQYF. The CDR3 coding sequence is TGTGCCAGCAGCTCGACTAGCGGGACCCAAGAGACCCAGTACTTC.

The count of this clonotype is one. The J gene is TRBJ1-2, the V gene TRBV24-1; D possibly corresponds to TRBD1 (6 bases). This CDR3 is 13 amino acids long. The V gene lost 2 bases and the J gene lost 6 bases, with 9 bases spanning the gap. Germline V CDR1 and CDR2: KGHDR, SFDVKD. Written as DNA, the CDR3 is TGTGCCACCAGTGATTCCAGGGGAGATGGCTACACCTTC. Its translation: CATSDSRGDGYTF.

This clonotype occurred once. V and J are TRBV6-5 and TRBJ1-1, with 7 bases aligning to TRBD1. The germline gives CDR1 MNHEY, CDR2 SVGAGI. The V gene end was trimmed by 4 bases and the J gene end by 6 bases; junction bases not matched to a gene: 8. This CDR3 is 14 amino acids long. The CDR3 DNA follows: TGTGCCAGCAGTTTCCCAGGGGGTCGGGCTGAAGCTTTCTTT. Translation: CASSFPGGRAEAFF.

The rearrangement uses TRBV20-1 and TRBJ2-3; the D gene is possibly TRBD2 (5 bases). V was trimmed by 6 bases and J by 4 bases, leaving 17 bases between them. The germline V gene encodes CDR1 DFQATT and CDR2 SNEGSKA (reference sequence). This CDR3 has 14 amino acids. The CDR3 here is CSAGRLAKADTQYF. In DNA, the CDR3 is TGCAGTGCCGGCCGGCTAGCAAAGGCAGATACGCAGTATTTT.

V and J are TRBV11-2 and TRBJ1-1; the D gene is possibly TRBD1 (6 bases). V dropped 4 bases and J dropped 1 base, with 13 bases sitting between them. The CDR3 length is 15 residues. Germline lookup yields CDR1 SGHAT and CDR2 FQNNGV. In DNA form, the CDR3 reads TGTGCCAGCAGCTCTACTCGGGGGGCGAACACTGAAGCTTTCTTT. This sequence encodes CASSSTRGANTEAFF.

The chain recombines TRBV6-5 with TRBJ1-1, with a tentative D call TRBD1 (6 bases). The CDR3 is made up of 15 amino acids. Trimming stripped 0 bases from V and 4 bases from J, with 12 bases between. Germline V gene sequence: CDR1 MNHEY, CDR2 SVGAGI. CDR3 nucleotide sequence: TGTGCCAGCAGTTACTCGACAGGCTTGATCACTGAAGCTTTCTTT. Residues: CASSYSTGLITEAFF.

A single count supports this clonotype. The CDR3: CASSPDIAGYTF. CDR3 in DNA: TGTGCCAGCAGCCCTGACATAGCGGGCTACACCTTC. The rearrangement uses TRBV7-2 and TRBJ1-2; D gene ambiguous. With 5 bases removed from V and 8 bases from J, the gap between germline ends came to 12 bases. The CDR3 runs 12 residues. Germline V gene lookup returns CDR1 SGHTA and CDR2 FQGNSA.

The rearrangement links TRBV29-1 to TRBJ2-7, with a tentative D call TRBD1 (6 bases). Germline values: CDR1 SQVTM, CDR2 ANQGSEA. V gave up 6 bases and J gave up 1 base, with 16 bases separating them. The CDR3 has 14 residues. CDR3 bases: TGCAGCGTAACAAAGACAGGACGGTCCTACGAGCAGTACTTC. This encodes CSVTKTGRSYEQYF.